Described below is a single TCR beta chain sequence and its context. Its antigen remains unidentified. This record belongs to a study of siplizumab effects on memory and regulatory T cells. This CDR3 comprises 14 residues. The V end was cut by 7 bases, the J end by 4 bases, with 20 bases between. CDR1 GTSNPN and CDR2 SVGIG come from the germline V gene (reference sequence). Here immunoSEQ multiplex PCR was the method, and the copy in TCRdb shows in-frame clones only, minus some. In the table there are about 100,000 clones, 80% to 95% of which are singletons. Study-level findings and limits: Versus over 25% in controls, the mappable alloreactive CD4+ clones averaged roughly 70% Treg-derived with siplizumab. A minor fraction of alloreactive clones, and no more, mapped to unstimulated subsets.

The V gene is TRBV30, the J gene TRBJ2-7, with D maybe TRBD1 (6 bases). The sequence derives from a human donor in good health. Some clones in this sample may be carry-over from other donors' samples. Source material: CD4+ T cells sorted from blood. The CDR3 DNA reads TGTGCCTACTTAACAGGGTTGCGCCGTTACGAGCAGTACTTC. Amino acids: CAYLTGLRRYEQYF.